This TCR beta chain was captured by sequencing in a study of post-analysis software for immune sequencing data. Notes on this clonotype: Its antigen is undetermined.

Presence of unique molecular identifiers characterized the TCR beta cDNA libraries. TCRdb used MiXCR to reprocess the PCR reads, holding one entry per CDR3 protein. The table has 450,000 or so distinct CDR3 sequences, over 35% seen once; the top ten hold around 10%. Germline V gene sequence: CDR1 MDHEN, CDR2 SYDVKM. The CDR3 consists of 11 residues. Study-wide results and caveats: Multiple sclerosis was associated with a significant reduction in normalized Chao1 diversity relative to controls. In patients, TRBV5-6, TRBV5-1 and TRBV20-1 belonged to roughly five TRBV segments found more frequently than in controls.

The chain links TRBV28 to TRBJ2-5; 7 bases fit TRBD2. Judging by the DNA end, TRBJ2-7 fits better; the J call may be wrong. Input material: blood. The source of this sequence is a girl aged 5-17 years with multiple sclerosis. Written as DNA, the CDR3 is TGTGCCACCCGACTAGCTCGCGAGCAGTACTTC. It yields the protein CATRLAREQYF.